A single sample is the source of the 2 T cell receptor beta chains below, sequenced in a study of blood T cell repertoires in COVID-19. Clones were read by immunoSEQ multiplex PCR, and TCRdb kept only the in-frame ones, dropping some. The data hold some 46,000 clones, with 75% to 90% observed a single time. The sequencing input was peripheral blood. The receptors shown here come from a woman older than 75 with COVID-19, enrolled during active disease.

The chain uses TRBV4-3 and TRBJ1-2; 11 bases are a match to TRBD1. V shed 4 bases and J 4 bases; nucleotides not matched to a gene: 5. Germline CDR1 is LGHNA and CDR2 is YSLEER. This CDR3 is 15 amino acids long. In DNA, the CDR3 is TGCGCCAGCAGCCCCTGGACAGGGGGCTTCTATGGCTACACCTTC. It codes for CASSPWTGGFYGYTF.

V and J are TRBV12-5 and TRBJ2-1; 13 nucleotides agree with TRBD2. Germline assignment: CDR1 LGHNT and CDR2 FRNRAP. The V and J ends lost 0 bases and 0 bases, in that order; junction bases with no gene match: 11. The CDR3 loop spans 21 amino acids. The CDR3 nucleotides are TGTGCTAGTGGTTTGGTCCTTCCGGGACTAGCGGGGTTGAGCTCCTACAATGAGCAGTTCTTC. This gives the protein CASGLVLPGLAGLSSYNEQFF.